A selection of T cell receptor beta chains follows, all from one sample in a study of T cell repertoires in cytomegalovirus infection. TCRdb reprocessed the reads with MiXCR, giving one entry per CDR3 protein. The table shows under 450,000 distinct CDR3 sequences, with 34% occurring only once. These receptors' targets are unknown. Sequencing used cultured PBMCs, obtained from culture after CMV antigen stimulation. The receptors were gathered from a human donor in good health (CMV status not recorded). Some clones in this sample may be carry-over from other donors' samples. The CDR3 runs from the conserved cysteine through the conserved F or W. A D gene is named only where the DNA matches it firmly. Expanded clones get a size class; other rows say once, few or many, or leave the size out.

D gene	clone size	V gene	J gene	CDR3 DNA	CDR3 protein
-	once	TRBV19	TRBJ1-5	TGTGCCAGTGGGGCAGGAACCTTTCAGCCCCAGCATTTT	CASGAGTFQPQHF
TRBD2	few	TRBV20-1	TRBJ2-5	TGCAGTGCTAGAGAGTCGGAGGGACTAGCGGGAGTATCGGAGACCCAGTACTTC	CSARESEGLAGVSETQYF
TRBD2	-	TRBV27	TRBJ2-2	TGTGCCAGCAGTTTAACAGCGGGAGTTGACACCGGGGAGCTGTTTTTT	CASSLTAGVDTGELFF
-	-	TRBV24-1	TRBJ2-5	TGTGCCACCAGTGTCGCGTCAGGGTTACAAGAGACCCAGTACTTC	CATSVASGLQETQYF
TRBD1	-	TRBV5-1	TRBJ2-7	TGCGCCAGCAGCCTTCGGACAGGGGGGCGCGAGCAGTACTTC	CASSLRTGGREQYF
-	-	TRBV28	TRBJ2-1	TGTGCCAGCAGAACAACAGGCCCCGAGCAGTTCTTC	CASRTTGPEQFF
TRBD1	few	TRBV6-1	TRBJ1-1	TGTGCCAGCAGTGCCTGGACAGGGGAGAACACTGAAGCTTTCTTT	CASSAWTGENTEAFF
TRBD1	few	TRBV5-8	TRBJ1-6	TGTGCCAGCAGTACCGGACAGGGTGGCCGTTCACCCCTCCACTTT	CASSTGQGGRSPLHF
TRBD2	many	TRBV7-8	TRBJ2-1	TGTGCCAGCAGCTTAGTCCTAGCGGGATTAGGCAATGAGCAGTTCTTC	CASSLVLAGLGNEQFF
TRBD1	-	TRBV12-3/TRBV12-4	TRBJ1-2	TGTGCCAGCAGGCATAACGGACAGGGGCACGATGGCTACACCTTC	CASRHNGQGHDGYTF
-	-	TRBV7-9	TRBJ2-2	TGTGCCAGCAGACCCCCACGGCAGGCGAACACCGGGGAGCTGTTTTTT	CASRPPRQANTGELFF
-	-	TRBV19	TRBJ2-1	TGTGCCAGTAGTGAGGCTAGTCCCTACAATGAGCAGTTCTTC	CASSEASPYNEQFF
-	-	TRBV6-6	TRBJ1-3	TGTGCCAGCAGTTACTCAGAAGGAAACACCATATATTTT	CASSYSEGNTIYF
-	-	TRBV15	TRBJ2-7	TGTGCCACCAGAGCTAGGGGCACCTACGAGCAGTACTTC	CATRARGTYEQYF
-	-	TRBV29-1	TRBJ2-3	TGCAGCACCGATGGGACTACGCAGTATTTT	CSTDGTTQYF
-	-	TRBV20-1	TRBJ1-1	TGCAGTGCTAGAGCGGGAGGGGTTAACACTGAAGCTTTCTTT	CSARAGGVNTEAFF
TRBD1	few	TRBV20-1	TRBJ1-1	TGCAGTGCTGAGAAGGGGGCAGGGAACACTGAAGCTTTCTTT	CSAEKGAGNTEAFF
-	-	TRBV19	TRBJ1-2	TGTGCCAGTAGTATAGTTGGGGGCGAGTATGGCTACACCTTC	CASSIVGGEYGYTF
TRBD2	-	TRBV30	TRBJ2-6	TGTGCCTGGAGGGGCCGGCGGGAGTCACCTGGGGCCAACGTCCTGACTTTC	CAWRGRRESPGANVLTF
TRBD1	-	TRBV2	TRBJ1-2	TGTGCCAGCACTACAGGGGAATATGGCTACACCTTC	CASTTGEYGYTF
TRBD1	-	TRBV10-3	TRBJ1-1	TGTGCCATCAGGAGGACAGGGCCCACGGTAACTGAAGCTTTCTTT	CAIRRTGPTVTEAFF
-	-	TRBV18	TRBJ1-6	TGTGCCAGCTCGACTAGGGGGGCGAGCTCCTATAATTCACCCCTCCACTTT	CASSTRGASSYNSPLHF
TRBD1	-	TRBV6-1	TRBJ2-1	TGTGCCAGCAGCCTGGGACAGGGGCCCTACAATGAGCAGTTCTTC	CASSLGQGPYNEQFF
-	few	TRBV18	TRBJ2-3	TGTGCCAGCTCACAAATCACAGATACGCAGTATTTT	CASSQITDTQYF
-	few	TRBV7-2	TRBJ2-1	TGTGCCAGCAGCCACCCCGGCTCCCGAGACCGTGAGCAGTTCTTC	CASSHPGSRDREQFF
TRBD1	few	TRBV5-1	TRBJ2-4	TGCGCCAGCTTTGACAGGGCTCGCAAAAACATTCAGTACTTC	CASFDRARKNIQYF
TRBD2	-	TRBV10-3	TRBJ2-5	TGTGCCATCAGTGAGTCAGTAGCGGGAGAGACCCAGTACTTC	CAISESVAGETQYF
-	few	TRBV15	TRBJ1-5	TGTGCCACCAGCAGAGACGGAGCTAGCAATCAGCCCCAGCATTTT	CATSRDGASNQPQHF
-	-	TRBV12-3/TRBV12-4	TRBJ1-1	TGTGCCAGCAGCCCCGTCGGTCTGAACACTGAAGCTTTCTTT	CASSPVGLNTEAFF
-	few	TRBV7-9	TRBJ1-1	TGTGCCAGCACCCTCTCGGGGGGGCGGGTAAACACTGAAGCTTTCTTT	CASTLSGGRVNTEAFF
TRBD1	-	TRBV7-2	TRBJ2-5	TGTGCCAGCAGCTTAAACAGAGGGACAGTACAAGAGACCCAGTACTTC	CASSLNRGTVQETQYF
-	-	TRBV7-2	TRBJ1-2	TGTGCCAGCAGCGGAGAGGCACGGACCTATGGCTACACCTTC	CASSGEARTYGYTF
-	-	TRBV10-3	TRBJ2-5	TGTGCCACCCACCACAAGGAAGAGACCCAGTACTTC	CATHHKEETQYF
-	-	TRBV4-1	TRBJ1-2	TGCGCCAGCAGCCAAGATCACCGGGGGCCCGTAGGCTATGGCTACACCTTC	CASSQDHRGPVGYGYTF
TRBD2	once	TRBV20-1	TRBJ2-5	TGCAGTGCTAGAGCCGGAGAGAGCGGGATGTCAGAGACCCAGTACTTC	CSARAGESGMSETQYF
-	few	TRBV4-1	TRBJ2-7	TGCGCCAGCAGCCAAGCGTGGGGCAGTGACAACTACGAGCAGTACTTC	CASSQAWGSDNYEQYF
-	-	TRBV28	TRBJ1-3	TGTGCCAGCAGTTACCCGAGGGGAAACACCATATATTTT	CASSYPRGNTIYF
-	-	TRBV20-1	TRBJ1-4	TGCAGTGCCAGAGGGGGGGCCTACAATGAAAAACTGTTTTTT	CSARGGAYNEKLFF
-	few	TRBV7-2	TRBJ1-2	TGTGCCAGCAGCGGTGGACCGCCCTTTGGCTACACCTTC	CASSGGPPFGYTF
-	few	TRBV19	TRBJ2-1	TGTGCCAGTAATATCGGCCGGCAGCAGTTCTTC	CASNIGRQQFF
TRBD2	-	TRBV20-1	TRBJ2-4	TGCAGTGCTAGGTTTTCTAGCGGGAGGTCCTTAGCCAAAAACATTCAGTACTTC	CSARFSSGRSLAKNIQYF
TRBD1	-	TRBV29-1	TRBJ2-1	TGCAGCGGGATACAGGGGCCGTACAATGAGCAGTTCTTC	CSGIQGPYNEQFF
-	-	TRBV2	TRBJ2-1	TGTGCCAGCAATAACCGGGCTCCTGACGATGAGCAGTTCTTC	CASNNRAPDDEQFF
-	many	TRBV7-8	TRBJ2-5	TGTGCCAGCAGCGCCTGGAACACGCAAGAGACCCAGTACTTC	CASSAWNTQETQYF
TRBD1	many	TRBV7-2	TRBJ1-2	TGTGCCAGCAGCTTCCGCCCGGACAGGGATCGGTTCGGCTACACCTTC	CASSFRPDRDRFGYTF
-	few	TRBV19	TRBJ1-2	TGTGCCAGTAGCGGGGGGACCTTCTGGGAAGGCTACACCTTC	CASSGGTFWEGYTF
TRBD2	many	TRBV7-2	TRBJ2-1	TGTGCCAGCAGCTCCCAACCAAAACCCGGGACTAGCAATGAGCAGTTCTTC	CASSSQPKPGTSNEQFF
-	-	TRBV29-1	TRBJ2-1	TGCAGCGCTCCCCTAGGGAGCGCTCACAATGAGCAGTTCTTC	CSAPLGSAHNEQFF
TRBD1	few	TRBV12-3/TRBV12-4	TRBJ1-1	TGTGCCAGCACTGTGACAGGGAGGAACACTGAAGCTTTCTTT	CASTVTGRNTEAFF
-	-	TRBV19	TRBJ2-6	TGTGCCAGTACCCTAGGATCTTCTGGGGCCAACGTCCTGACTTTC	CASTLGSSGANVLTF
TRBD1	-	TRBV19	TRBJ1-1	TGTGCCACCCTAAACAGGGGGGGAACTGAAGCTTTCTTT	CATLNRGGTEAFF
TRBD1	once	TRBV6-2/TRBV6-3	TRBJ2-1	TGTGCCAGCACGTTCCGGGACAGGGTTTACAATGAGCAGTTCTTC	CASTFRDRVYNEQFF
TRBD2	-	TRBV7-6	TRBJ2-3	TGTGCCAGCAGCTTAGCCCCCGCGGCTAGCGGAATCACAGATACGCAGTATTTT	CASSLAPAASGITDTQYF
-	few	TRBV12-3/TRBV12-4	TRBJ1-1	TGTGCCAGCAGTTTGGTAGGGACCGACGCTTTCTTT	CASSLVGTDAFF
TRBD2	few	TRBV12-3/TRBV12-4	TRBJ2-1	TGTGCCAGCACCCTGGGACTAGCGGGAGGCAATGAGCAGTTCTTC	CASTLGLAGGNEQFF
TRBD1	-	TRBV7-2	TRBJ1-4	TGTGCCAGCAGCCCCCGGGACAGGGGAGCTAATGAAAAACTGTTTTTT	CASSPRDRGANEKLFF
TRBD2	few	TRBV7-2	TRBJ2-1	TGTGCCAGCAGCTACGGGACTAGCAATGAGCAGTTCTTC	CASSYGTSNEQFF
-	-	TRBV12-3/TRBV12-4	TRBJ2-5	TGTGCCAGCACCAGAAGATGGGGTCTGAGGGGCGAGACCCAGTACTTC	CASTRRWGLRGETQYF